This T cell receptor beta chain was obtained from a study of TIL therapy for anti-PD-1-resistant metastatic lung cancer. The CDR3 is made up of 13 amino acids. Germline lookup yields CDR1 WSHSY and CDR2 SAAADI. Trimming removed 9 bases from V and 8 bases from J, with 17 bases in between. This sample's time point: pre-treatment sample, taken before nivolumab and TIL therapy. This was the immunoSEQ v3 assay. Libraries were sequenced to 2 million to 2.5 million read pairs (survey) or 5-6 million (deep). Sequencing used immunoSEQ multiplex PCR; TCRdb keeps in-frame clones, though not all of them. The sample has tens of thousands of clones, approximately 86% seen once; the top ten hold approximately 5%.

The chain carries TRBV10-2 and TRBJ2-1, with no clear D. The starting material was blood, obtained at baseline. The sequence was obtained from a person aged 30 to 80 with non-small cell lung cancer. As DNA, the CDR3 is TGCGCCAGTACAAGGATTAATATCGATGAGCAGTTCTTC. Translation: CASTRINIDEQFF.